This TCR beta chain came from a study of CD8 T cells in Susac syndrome. Overall study findings and caveats: An acknowledgment was made by the study that its TCR sequencing and HLA analysis involved relatively few individuals.

Germline assignment: CDR1 MNHEY and CDR2 SMNVEV (reference sequence). V lost 0 bases and J 6 bases, leaving 21 bases between the germline ends. CDR3 length equals 18 residues. The multiple sclerosis control cohort comprised treatment-naive individuals presenting with stable or active relapsing-remitting disease. Notes on this clonotype: Its antigen is not known.

Random hexamers were used to reverse transcribe roughly 0.5 to 1 ug of RNA. Amplification of TCR beta CDR3 by immunoSEQ multiplex PCR spanned 54 Vbeta and 13 Jbeta. TCRdb analysed the immunoSEQ multiplex PCR reads with MiXCR anew, one entry per CDR3 protein. In the table there are over 350,000 distinct CDR3 sequences, 75% to 90% of which are singletons. Material for sequencing was CD8+ T cells from PBMCs. This chain links TRBV27 with TRBJ2-1, with a tentative D call TRBD1 (5 bases). The sequence came from a human donor with multiple sclerosis. This CDR3 is CASSLSGGRGPHLNEQFF. The CDR3 nucleotides are TGTGCCAGCAGTTTATCGGGTGGAAGGGGCCCGCACCTCAATGAGCAGTTCTTC.